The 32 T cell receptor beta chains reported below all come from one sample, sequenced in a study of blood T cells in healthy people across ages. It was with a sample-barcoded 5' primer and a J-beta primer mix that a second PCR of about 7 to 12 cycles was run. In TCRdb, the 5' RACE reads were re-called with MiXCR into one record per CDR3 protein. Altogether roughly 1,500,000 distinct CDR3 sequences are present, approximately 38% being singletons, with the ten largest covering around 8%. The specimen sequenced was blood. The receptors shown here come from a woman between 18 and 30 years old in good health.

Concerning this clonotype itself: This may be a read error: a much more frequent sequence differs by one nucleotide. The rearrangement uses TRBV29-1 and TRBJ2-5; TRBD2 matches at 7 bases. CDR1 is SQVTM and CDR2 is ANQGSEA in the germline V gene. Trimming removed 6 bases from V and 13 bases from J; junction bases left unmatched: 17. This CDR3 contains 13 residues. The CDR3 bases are TGCAGCGTCGTGGGACTATCGGCATACGAGCGGTACTTC. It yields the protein CSVVGLSAYERYF.

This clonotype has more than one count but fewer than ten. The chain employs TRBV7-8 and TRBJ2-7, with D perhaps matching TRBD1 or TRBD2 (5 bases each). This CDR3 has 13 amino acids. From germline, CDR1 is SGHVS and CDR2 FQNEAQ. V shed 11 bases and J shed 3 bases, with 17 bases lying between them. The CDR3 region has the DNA TGTGCCGGGGGTGGGGCAGGGATCTACGAGCAGTACTTC. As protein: CAGGGAGIYEQYF. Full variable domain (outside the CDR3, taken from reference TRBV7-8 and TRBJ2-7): GAGVSQSPRYKVAKRGQDVALRCDPISGHVSLFWYQQALGQGPEFLTYFQNEAQLDKSGLPSDRFFAERPEGSVSTLKIQRTQQEDSAVYLCAGGGAGIYEQYFGPGTRLTVT.

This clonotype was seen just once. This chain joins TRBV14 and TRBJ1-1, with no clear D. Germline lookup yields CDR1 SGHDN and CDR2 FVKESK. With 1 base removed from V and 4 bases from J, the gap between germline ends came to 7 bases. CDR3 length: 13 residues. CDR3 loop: CASSQVTSTEAFF. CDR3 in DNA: TGTGCCAGCAGCCAAGTGACCTCCACTGAAGCTTTCTTT.

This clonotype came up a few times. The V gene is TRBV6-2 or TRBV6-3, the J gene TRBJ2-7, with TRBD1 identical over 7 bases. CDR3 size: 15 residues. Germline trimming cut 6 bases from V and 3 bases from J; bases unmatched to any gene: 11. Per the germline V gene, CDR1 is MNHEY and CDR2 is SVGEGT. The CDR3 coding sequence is TGTGCCAGCAGCTATACCGGGACAGTCGACTACGAGCAGTACTTC. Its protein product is CASSYTGTVDYEQYF.

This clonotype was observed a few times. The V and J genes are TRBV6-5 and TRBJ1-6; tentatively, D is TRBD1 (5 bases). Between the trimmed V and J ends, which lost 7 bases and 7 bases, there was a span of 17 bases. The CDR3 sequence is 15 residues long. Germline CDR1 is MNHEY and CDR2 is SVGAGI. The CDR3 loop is CASTSFARGNSPLHF. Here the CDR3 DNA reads TGTGCCAGCACCTCCTTCGCGAGGGGAAATTCACCCCTCCACTTT.

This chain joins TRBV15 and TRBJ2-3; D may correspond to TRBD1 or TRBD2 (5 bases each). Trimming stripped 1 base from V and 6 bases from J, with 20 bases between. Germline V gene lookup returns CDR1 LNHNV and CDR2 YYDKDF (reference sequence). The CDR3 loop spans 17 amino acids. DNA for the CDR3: TGTGCCACCAGCAGAGCAGGTGTGAGGGGCCTTGGCGATACGCAGTATTTT. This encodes CATSRAGVRGLGDTQYF.

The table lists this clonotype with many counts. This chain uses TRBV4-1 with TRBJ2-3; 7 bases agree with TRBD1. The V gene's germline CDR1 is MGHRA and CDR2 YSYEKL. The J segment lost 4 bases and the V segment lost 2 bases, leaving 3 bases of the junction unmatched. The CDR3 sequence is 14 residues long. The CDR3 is CASSQYRGADTQYF. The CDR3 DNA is TGCGCCAGCAGCCAATACAGGGGTGCAGATACGCAGTATTTT.

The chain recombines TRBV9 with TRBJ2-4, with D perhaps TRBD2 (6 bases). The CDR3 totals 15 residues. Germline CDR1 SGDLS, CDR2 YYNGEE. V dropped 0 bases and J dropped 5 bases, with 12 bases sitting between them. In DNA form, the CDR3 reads TGTGCCAGCAGCGTAGGCGGGACGGTTGAAAACATTCAGTACTTC. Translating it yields CASSVGGTVENIQYF. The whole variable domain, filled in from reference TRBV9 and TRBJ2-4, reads DSGVTQTPKHLITATGQRVTLRCSPRSGDLSVYWYQQSLDQGLQFLIQYYNGEERAKGNILERFSAQQFPDLHSELNLSSLELGDSALYFCASSVGGTVENIQYFGAGTRLSVL.

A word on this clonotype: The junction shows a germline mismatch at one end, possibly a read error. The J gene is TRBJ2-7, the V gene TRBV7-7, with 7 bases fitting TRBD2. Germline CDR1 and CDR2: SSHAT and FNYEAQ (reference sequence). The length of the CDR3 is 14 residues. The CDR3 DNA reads TGTGCTAGCAGTATGGGGGAGGGGCCGTACGAGCAGTACTTC. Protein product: CASSMGEGPYEQYF.

The CDR3 DNA reads as TGCGCCACCCTAGCGGGGAGTAATGAGCAGTTCTTC. Translation gives CATLAGSNEQFF. V usage is TRBV10-2 and J usage is TRBJ2-1; 9 bases match TRBD2. Trimming cost V 10 bases and J 7 bases; bases outside gene matches: 5. Looked up from germline, CDR1 is WSHSY and CDR2 is SAAADI. CDR3 length: 12 residues.

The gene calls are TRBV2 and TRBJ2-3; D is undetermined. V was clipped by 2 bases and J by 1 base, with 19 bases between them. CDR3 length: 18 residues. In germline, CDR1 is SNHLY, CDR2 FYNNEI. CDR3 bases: TGTGCCAGCAGTGAAACCTTACTCCCTTCGCCGGGCACAGATACGCAGTATTTT. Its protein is CASSETLLPSPGTDTQYF.

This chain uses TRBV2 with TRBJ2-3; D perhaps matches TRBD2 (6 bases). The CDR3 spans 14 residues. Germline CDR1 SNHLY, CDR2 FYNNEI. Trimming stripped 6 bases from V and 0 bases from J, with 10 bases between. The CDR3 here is CASRIAVSTDTQYF. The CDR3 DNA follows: TGTGCCAGCAGGATAGCGGTTAGCACAGATACGCAGTATTTT. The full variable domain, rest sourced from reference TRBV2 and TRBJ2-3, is EPEVTQTPSHQVTQMGQEVILRCVPISNHLYFYWYRQILGQKVEFLVSFYNNEISEKSEIFDDQFSVERPDGSNFTLKIRSTKLEDSAMYFCASRIAVSTDTQYFGPGTRLTVL.

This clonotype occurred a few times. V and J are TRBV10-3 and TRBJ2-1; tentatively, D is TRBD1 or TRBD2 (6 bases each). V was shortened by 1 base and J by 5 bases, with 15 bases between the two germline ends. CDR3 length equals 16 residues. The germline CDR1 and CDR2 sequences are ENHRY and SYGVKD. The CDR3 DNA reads TGTGCCATCAGTGAGTTCCGGGGGCAGGTAGACAATGAGCAGTTCTTC. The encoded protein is CAISEFRGQVDNEQFF.

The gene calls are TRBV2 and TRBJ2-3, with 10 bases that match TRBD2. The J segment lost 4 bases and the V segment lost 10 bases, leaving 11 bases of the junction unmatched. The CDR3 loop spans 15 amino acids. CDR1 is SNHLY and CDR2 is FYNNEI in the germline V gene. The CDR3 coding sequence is TGTGCCACCCTAACCCAGCGGGAGGGCCCAGATACGCAGTATTTT. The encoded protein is CATLTQREGPDTQYF.

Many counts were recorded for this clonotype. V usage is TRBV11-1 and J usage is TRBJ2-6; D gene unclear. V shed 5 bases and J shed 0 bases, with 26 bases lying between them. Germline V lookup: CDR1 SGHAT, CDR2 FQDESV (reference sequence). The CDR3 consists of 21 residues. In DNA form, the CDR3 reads TGTGCCAGCAGCGTACGAAAGATAGACCCACTTCTGAGCTCTGGGGCCAACGTCCTGACTTTC. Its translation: CASSVRKIDPLLSSGANVLTF.

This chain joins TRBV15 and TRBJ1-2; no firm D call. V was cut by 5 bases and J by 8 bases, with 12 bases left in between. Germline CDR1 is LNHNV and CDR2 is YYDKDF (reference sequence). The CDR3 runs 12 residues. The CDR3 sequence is CATSSGGEGYTF. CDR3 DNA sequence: TGTGCCACCAGCTCAGGTGGCGAAGGCTACACCTTC. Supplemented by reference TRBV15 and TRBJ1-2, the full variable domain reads DAMVIQNPRYQVTQFGKPVTLSCSQTLNHNVMYWYQQKSSQAPKLLFHYYDKDFNNEADTPDNFQSRRPNTSFCFLDIRSPGLGDTAMYLCATSSGGEGYTFGSGTRLTVV.

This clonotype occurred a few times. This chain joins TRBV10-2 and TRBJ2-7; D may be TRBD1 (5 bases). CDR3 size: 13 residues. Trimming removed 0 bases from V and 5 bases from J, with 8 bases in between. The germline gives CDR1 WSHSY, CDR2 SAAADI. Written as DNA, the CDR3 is TGCGCCAGCAGTGAGTCGATGGACAACGAGCAGTACTTC. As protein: CASSESMDNEQYF.

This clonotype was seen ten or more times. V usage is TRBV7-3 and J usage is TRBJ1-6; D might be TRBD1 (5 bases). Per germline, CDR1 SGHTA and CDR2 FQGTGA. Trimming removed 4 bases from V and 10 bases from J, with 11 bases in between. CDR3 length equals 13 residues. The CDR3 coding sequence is TGTGCCAGCAGCTACAAACCAGGGTCACCCCTCCACTTT. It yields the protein CASSYKPGSPLHF.

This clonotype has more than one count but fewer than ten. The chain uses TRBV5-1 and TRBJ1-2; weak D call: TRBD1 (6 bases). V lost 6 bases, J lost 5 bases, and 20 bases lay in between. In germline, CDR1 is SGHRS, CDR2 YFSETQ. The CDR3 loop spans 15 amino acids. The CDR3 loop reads CASKPSQGIGYGYTF. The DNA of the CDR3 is TGCGCCAGCAAACCATCCCAGGGGATCGGGTATGGCTACACCTTC.

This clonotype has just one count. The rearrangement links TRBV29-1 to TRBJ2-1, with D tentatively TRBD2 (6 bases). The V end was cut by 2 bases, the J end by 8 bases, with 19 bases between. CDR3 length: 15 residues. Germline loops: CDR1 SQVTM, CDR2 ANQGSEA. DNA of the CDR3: TGCAGCGTTGAACACGGGGGATGGGGGAGAGATGAGCAGTTCTTC. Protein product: CSVEHGGWGRDEQFF.

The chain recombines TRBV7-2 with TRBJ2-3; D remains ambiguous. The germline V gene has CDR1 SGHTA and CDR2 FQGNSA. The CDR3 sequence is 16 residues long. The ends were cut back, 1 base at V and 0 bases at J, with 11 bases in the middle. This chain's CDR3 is CASSLVSRSSTDTQYF. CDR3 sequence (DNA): TGTGCCAGCAGCTTAGTTAGCAGATCTAGCACAGATACGCAGTATTTT.

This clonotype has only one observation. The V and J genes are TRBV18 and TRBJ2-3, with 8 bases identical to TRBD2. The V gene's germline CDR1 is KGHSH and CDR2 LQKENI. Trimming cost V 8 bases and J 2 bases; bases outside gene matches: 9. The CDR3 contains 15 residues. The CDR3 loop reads CASGRSGAYTDTQYF. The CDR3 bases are TGTGCCAGCGGACGTAGCGGGGCTTACACAGATACGCAGTATTTT.

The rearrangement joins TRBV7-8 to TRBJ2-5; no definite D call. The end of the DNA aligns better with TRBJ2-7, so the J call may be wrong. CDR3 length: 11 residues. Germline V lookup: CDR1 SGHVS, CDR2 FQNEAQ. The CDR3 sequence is CASTQSGEQYF. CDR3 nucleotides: TGTGCCAGCACCCAATCCGGCGAGCAGTACTTC.

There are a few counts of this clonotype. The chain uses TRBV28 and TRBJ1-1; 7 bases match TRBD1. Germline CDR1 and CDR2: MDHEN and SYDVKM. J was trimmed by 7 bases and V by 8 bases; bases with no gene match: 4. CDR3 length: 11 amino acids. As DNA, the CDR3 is TGTGCCAGCGGACAGGTTTATGAAGCTTTCTTT. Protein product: CASGQVYEAFF.

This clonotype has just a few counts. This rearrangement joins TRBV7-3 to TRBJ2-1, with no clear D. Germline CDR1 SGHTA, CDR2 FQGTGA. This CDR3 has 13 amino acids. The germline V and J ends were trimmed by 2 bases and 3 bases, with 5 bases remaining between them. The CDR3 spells CASSLVNYNEQFF. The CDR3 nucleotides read TGTGCCAGCAGCTTAGTCAACTACAATGAGCAGTTCTTC.

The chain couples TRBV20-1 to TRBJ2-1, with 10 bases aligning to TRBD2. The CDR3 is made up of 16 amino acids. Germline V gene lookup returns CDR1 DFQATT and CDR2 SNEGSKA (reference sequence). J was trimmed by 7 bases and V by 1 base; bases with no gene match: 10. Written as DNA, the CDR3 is TGCAGTGCTAGAGCCGGCCTAGCGGGAGTGGGGAATGAGCAGTTCTTC. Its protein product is CSARAGLAGVGNEQFF.

The CDR3 nucleotides read TGTGCCAGCAGCCTTCATTCTCATCAAGAGACCCAGTACTTC. Translating it yields CASSLHSHQETQYF. This chain connects TRBV3-1 to TRBJ2-4; no clear D gene. The J call is doubtful: the DNA matches TRBJ2-5 better. Per the germline V gene, CDR1 is LGHDT and CDR2 is YNNKEL (reference sequence). The CDR3 is made up of 14 amino acids.

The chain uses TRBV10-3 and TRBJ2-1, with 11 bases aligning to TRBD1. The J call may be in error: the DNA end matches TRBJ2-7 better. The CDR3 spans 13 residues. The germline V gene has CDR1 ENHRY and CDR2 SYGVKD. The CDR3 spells CAISPGQGDEQYF. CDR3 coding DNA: TGTGCCATCAGTCCGGGACAGGGGGACGAGCAGTACTTC.

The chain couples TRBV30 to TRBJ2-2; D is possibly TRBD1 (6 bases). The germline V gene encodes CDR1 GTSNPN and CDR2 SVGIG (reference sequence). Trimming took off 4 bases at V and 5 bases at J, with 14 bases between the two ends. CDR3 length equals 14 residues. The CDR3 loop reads CAWTQGHMTGELFF. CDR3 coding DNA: TGTGCCTGGACCCAGGGACATATGACCGGGGAGCTGTTTTTT.

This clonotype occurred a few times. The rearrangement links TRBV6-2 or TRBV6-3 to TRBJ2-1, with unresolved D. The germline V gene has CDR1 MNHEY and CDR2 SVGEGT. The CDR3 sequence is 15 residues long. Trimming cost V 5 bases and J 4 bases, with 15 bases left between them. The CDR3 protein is CASSSRGVLYNEQFF. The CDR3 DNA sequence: TGTGCCAGCAGTAGTCGCGGAGTTCTATACAATGAGCAGTTCTTC.

CDR3 protein: CASGEIRPGTGLITQHF. The CDR3 DNA reads as TGTGCCAGCGGAGAGATAAGACCCGGGACAGGGCTCATTACCCAGCATTTT. This rearrangement joins TRBV2 to TRBJ1-5, with TRBD1 identical over 9 bases. This CDR3 comprises 17 residues. The V gene end was trimmed by 8 bases and the J gene end by 11 bases; junction bases not matched to a gene: 22. CDR1 is SNHLY, CDR2 FYNNEI, per germline.

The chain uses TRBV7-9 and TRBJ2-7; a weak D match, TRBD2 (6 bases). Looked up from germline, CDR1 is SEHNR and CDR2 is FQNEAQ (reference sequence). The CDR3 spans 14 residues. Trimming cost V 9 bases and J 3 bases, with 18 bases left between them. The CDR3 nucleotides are TGTGCCAGTTCCTGGGGACTGGCAAACTACGAGCAGTACTTC. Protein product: CASSWGLANYEQYF.